The 20 T cell receptor beta chains below all came from one sample that was sequenced in a study of blood T cell repertoires in COVID-19. The assay was immunoSEQ multiplex PCR, and TCRdb's table has in-frame clones only and misses some. Of fewer than 300,000 clones listed, around 90% are singletons. The sequenced material came from PBMCs or T cells enriched from blood (not recorded which). The source of these receptors is a woman aged 25 to 39 who had recovered from COVID-19.

The rearrangement uses TRBV7-3 and TRBJ1-2; no clear D. V was cut by 3 bases and J by 6 bases, with 14 bases left in between. CDR3 length equals 14 residues. Per the germline V gene, CDR1 is SGHTA and CDR2 is FQGTGA. DNA of the CDR3: TGTGCCAGCAGCTTCGACTCCTCCAAGCATGGCTACACCTTC. Residues: CASSFDSSKHGYTF. Drawing the rest from reference TRBV7-3 and TRBJ1-2, the complete variable domain is GAGVSQTPSNKVTEKGKYVELRCDPISGHTALYWYRQSLGQGPEFLIYFQGTGAADDSGLPNDRFFAVRPEGSVSTLKIQRTERGDSAVYLCASSFDSSKHGYTFGSGTRLTVV.

The genes are TRBV3-1 (or the pseudogene TRBV3-2) and TRBJ2-1, with 9 bases matching TRBD2. V shed 4 bases and J 8 bases; nucleotides not matched to a gene: 12. The CDR3 has 16 amino acids. The germline gives CDR1 LGHDT, CDR2 YNNKEL (reference sequence). In nucleotides, the CDR3 is TGTGCCAGCAGCCCCGGGGGCGGGAGGGCCATTGATGAGCAGTTCTTC. It specifies CASSPGGGRAIDEQFF.

The gene calls are TRBV28 and TRBJ2-7; the D gene is possibly TRBD2 (5 bases). Germline assignment: CDR1 MDHEN and CDR2 SYDVKM. Trimming took 4 bases from V and 1 from J, leaving 14 bases between them. The CDR3 spans 15 residues. CDR3 nucleotides: TGTGCCAGCAGTTCAACCGGGATTATATCCTACGAGCAGTACTTC. Translating gives CASSSTGIISYEQYF.

CDR3 nucleotides: TGTGCCAGCAAGAGAACAGGGGCCTACGAGCAGTACTTC. Protein: CASKRTGAYEQYF. The chain uses TRBV28 and TRBJ2-7, with TRBD1 matching 7 bases. Germline V gene lookup returns CDR1 MDHEN and CDR2 SYDVKM. This CDR3 has 13 residues. V gave up 7 bases and J gave up 2 bases; unmatched junction bases: 5.

This rearrangement joins TRBV18 to TRBJ2-7; 7 nucleotides match TRBD2. The CDR3 sequence is 15 residues long. Germline V lookup: CDR1 KGHSH, CDR2 LQKENI. V trimming: 3 bases; J trimming: 4 bases; junction bases outside the gene matches: 9. The CDR3 DNA reads TGTGCCAGCTCACCGATGCTAGCGGACCAGTACGAGCAGTACTTC. Amino acid sequence: CASSPMLADQYEQYF.

The genes are TRBV19 and TRBJ2-7, with TRBD1 matching 12 bases. With V trimmed by 3 bases and J by 5 bases, 11 bases remained unmatched. Germline V lookup: CDR1 LNHDA, CDR2 SQIVND (reference sequence). The CDR3 runs 17 residues. CDR3 sequence reads: CASSILGTGGAGHEQYF. The CDR3 nucleotides are TGTGCCAGTAGTATCCTTGGGACAGGGGGCGCGGGCCACGAGCAGTACTTC.

This chain links TRBV15 with TRBJ1-4; 9 positions agree with TRBD1. This CDR3 spans 14 amino acids. Germline-derived CDR1 and CDR2 are LNHNV and YYDKDF (reference sequence). The ends lost 6 bases at V and 8 bases at J; junction bases unmatched: 7. DNA for the CDR3: TGTGCCACCAGGCGGACAGGGGTCAGGGAAAAACTGTTTTTT. Translated, it gives CATRRTGVREKLFF.

This sequence joins TRBV6-4 and TRBJ2-1, with 9 bases lining up with TRBD2. The CDR3 is made up of 15 amino acids. Germline loops: CDR1 MRHNA, CDR2 SNTAGT. V lost 5 bases, J lost 7 bases, and 9 bases stayed unmatched. The CDR3 sequence is CASSFIAGAGNEQFF. Written as DNA, the CDR3 is TGTGCCAGCAGTTTTATAGCGGGAGCGGGGAATGAGCAGTTCTTC.

This rearrangement joins TRBV6-2 or TRBV6-3 to TRBJ2-7; 7 bases fit TRBD2. The V and J ends lost 5 bases and 4 bases, in that order; junction bases with no gene match: 11. Per germline, CDR1 MNHEY and CDR2 SVGEGT. The CDR3 is 15 amino acids. CDR3 in amino acids: CASSSFGSSGYEQYF. The CDR3 nucleotides read TGTGCCAGCAGTAGTTTTGGGTCTAGCGGATACGAGCAGTACTTC.

For the CDR3, the DNA is TGTGCCAGCGGCCCAGGGGCCTTCGCCTACGAGCAGTACTTC. This sequence encodes CASGPGAFAYEQYF. This chain joins TRBV27 and TRBJ2-7, with D possibly being TRBD1 (6 bases). The V and J ends lost 8 bases and 2 bases respectively, with 16 bases between them. The CDR3 is made up of 14 amino acids. Germline V gene sequence: CDR1 MNHEY, CDR2 SMNVEV (reference sequence).

The J gene is TRBJ1-5, the V gene TRBV28; possible D gene TRBD1, 6 bases. With 2 bases removed from V and 0 bases from J, the gap between germline ends came to 14 bases. From germline, CDR1 is MDHEN and CDR2 SYDVKM. The CDR3 loop spans 17 amino acids. CDR3 sequence reads: CASSLPDRHYSNQPQHF. The CDR3 DNA reads as TGTGCCAGCAGTTTACCCGACAGGCACTATAGCAATCAGCCCCAGCATTTT. Full variable domain (missing parts from reference TRBV28 and TRBJ1-5): DVKVTQSSRYLVKRTGEKVFLECVQDMDHENMFWYRQDPGLGLRLIYFSYDVKMKEKGDIPEGYSVSREKKERFSLILESASTNQTSMYLCASSLPDRHYSNQPQHFGDGTRLSIL.

The chain uses TRBV28 and TRBJ1-6; 8 nucleotides align to TRBD1. The CDR3 totals 14 residues. J was trimmed by 10 bases and V by 2 bases; bases with no gene match: 4. The germline gives CDR1 MDHEN, CDR2 SYDVKM. The CDR3 reads CASSLDRGKSPLHF. As DNA, the CDR3 is TGTGCCAGCAGTTTAGACAGGGGAAAATCACCCCTCCACTTT.

The chain is built from TRBV7-8 and TRBJ2-7, with TRBD2 as a possible D gene (5 bases). The CDR3 contains 18 residues. V was trimmed by 1 base and J by 0 bases, leaving 19 bases between them. CDR1 SGHVS and CDR2 FQNEAQ come from the germline V gene. The chain's CDR3 is CASSLVGGVFWASYEQYF. In nucleotides, the CDR3 is TGTGCCAGCAGCTTAGTAGGAGGAGTTTTTTGGGCCTCCTACGAGCAGTACTTC.

The rearrangement uses TRBV9 and TRBJ2-1; 10 bases match TRBD1. The CDR3 spans 15 residues. J gave up 3 bases and V 0 bases, and 0 bases lay outside the gene matches. The germline V gene encodes CDR1 SGDLS and CDR2 YYNGEE. Here the CDR3 reads CASSVGTGGYNEQFF. The CDR3 DNA sequence: TGTGCCAGCAGCGTAGGGACAGGGGGCTACAATGAGCAGTTCTTC.

The chain links TRBV19 to TRBJ2-2, with D perhaps TRBD2 (5 bases). The CDR3 runs to 12 residues. The V gene lost 8 bases and the J gene lost 6 bases, with 10 bases spanning the gap. Germline loops: CDR1 LNHDA, CDR2 SQIVND (reference sequence). CDR3 sequence: CASRGLAGELFF. The CDR3 nucleotides read TGTGCCAGTCGAGGACTCGCCGGGGAGCTGTTTTTT. Combining the CDR3 with reference TRBV19 and TRBJ2-2 gives the whole variable domain DGGITQSPKYLFRKEGQNVTLSCEQNLNHDAMYWYRQDPGQGLRLIYYSQIVNDFQKGDIAEGYSVSREKKESFPLTVTSAQKNPTAFYLCASRGLAGELFFGEGSRLTVL.

CDR3 sequence: CASTAGNTEAFF. CDR3 nucleotides: TGTGCCAGCACCGCCGGGAACACTGAAGCTTTCTTT. The chain recombines TRBV6-5 with TRBJ1-1; D call uncertain. The germline V gene encodes CDR1 MNHEY and CDR2 SVGAGI. Deletions cut 7 bases from V and 1 base from J, with 7 bases between. The CDR3 consists of 12 residues.

This chain uses TRBV2 with TRBJ2-5; D uncertain. V lost 4 bases, J lost 5 bases, and 11 bases lay in between. Germline V gene data show CDR1 as SNHLY and CDR2 as FYNNEI. This CDR3 region has 13 residues. The CDR3 is CASSVMTRETQYF. The CDR3 region has the DNA TGTGCCAGCAGTGTTATGACCAGGGAGACCCAGTACTTC.

The V and J genes are TRBV15 and TRBJ2-7; TRBD1 matches 7 bases. The junction had 13 bases not matched to a gene; V was cut back by 0 bases and J by 2 bases. This CDR3 spans 18 amino acids. Germline V gene lookup returns CDR1 LNHNV and CDR2 YYDKDF (reference sequence). The CDR3, as DNA: TGTGCCACCAGCAGAGACCTTTTACAGGACAGGAGGACCTACGAGCAGTACTTC. It yields the protein CATSRDLLQDRRTYEQYF.

In the case of this clone: This sample includes further DNA sequences coding for the same CDR3. This chain connects TRBV12-3 or TRBV12-4 to TRBJ2-5, with D perhaps TRBD1 (6 bases). V lost 3 bases and J lost 3, with 8 bases in between. The CDR3 is made up of 13 amino acids. The CDR3 sequence is CASSFNREETQYF. The CDR3 bases are TGTGCCAGCAGTTTTAACAGGGAAGAGACCCAGTACTTC.

The chain recombines TRBV5-1 with TRBJ2-1; D not certain. The CDR3 totals 14 residues. Germline V CDR1 and CDR2: SGHRS, YFSETQ. Trimming stripped 2 bases from V and 8 bases from J, with 14 bases between. The CDR3 reads CASSLELIAYEQFF. The CDR3 DNA follows: TGCGCCAGCAGCTTAGAACTTATAGCCTATGAGCAGTTCTTC.